This entry describes one T cell receptor (beta chain). Its specificity is unknown. This CDR3 region has 19 residues. V shed 0 bases and J shed 4 bases, with 22 bases lying between them. In germline, CDR1 is LNHNV, CDR2 YYDKDF (reference sequence). The data derive from a study of shared clonotypes between healthy human individuals. General observations from the study: Researchers sampled only blood; tissue repertoires likely differ.

Terminally differentiated effector memory CD45RA+ cells were left out of the naive CD8 fraction, which was CD45RO-negative and positively selected for CCR7. Replicate PCRs from sorted subsets contained approximately 200 ng DNA, which is some 32,000 T cell genomes. TCRdb keeps only in-frame clones here, not all; method: immunoSEQ multiplex PCR. Here the sample spans approximately 1.9 million clones, just over 90% being singletons. This sequence was found in a man younger than 30 in good health. Some clones in this sample may be carry-over from other donors' samples. What was sequenced was naive CD8+ T cells from PBMCs. The chain couples TRBV15 to TRBJ2-1; the D is unclear. The DNA of the CDR3 is TGTGCCACCAGCAGAGATCAGGATTCGGGCGGTACGAAGTACAATGAGCAGTTCTTC. Encoded protein: CATSRDQDSGGTKYNEQFF. The full variable domain, in which reference TRBV15 and TRBJ2-1 provide the parts outside the CDR3, is DAMVIQNPRYQVTQFGKPVTLSCSQTLNHNVMYWYQQKSSQAPKLLFHYYDKDFNNEADTPDNFQSRRPNTSFCFLDIRSPGLGDTAMYLCATSRDQDSGGTKYNEQFFGPGTRLTVL.